These T cell receptor beta chains were read from a single sample in a study of blood T cells in healthy people across ages. Each CDR3 protein is one row after TCRdb ran MiXCR on the 5' RACE reads. The top ten clones hold 3% to 4% of a sample with more than 500,000 distinct CDR3 sequences, around 27% of them seen once. These same data were also listed under a study on T cells of mothers and their children.

The sequencing input was blood. The source is a boy aged 2 to 9 in good health. Both conserved end residues are part of each CDR3. D genes are given only for firm matches. Expanded clones get a size class; other rows say once, few or many, or leave the size out.

CDR3nt: TGTGCCAGTAGTCCCCTTATGGGACAGGGATACGAGCAGTACTTC
CDR3aa: CASSPLMGQGYEQYF
v_gene: TRBV19
abundance: few
j_gene: TRBJ2-7
d_gene: TRBD1

CDR3nt: TGCAGTGCTAGAGCACCCACAGGGACTGGGGAAAAACTGTTTTTT
CDR3aa: CSARAPTGTGEKLFF
v_gene: TRBV20-1
abundance: -
j_gene: TRBJ1-4
d_gene: -

CDR3nt: TGCAGTGCTAGGGGTAGCGGGGGGGAACTAGCCAAAAACATTCAGTACTTC
CDR3aa: CSARGSGGELAKNIQYF
v_gene: TRBV20-1
abundance: -
j_gene: TRBJ2-4
d_gene: TRBD2

CDR3nt: TGTGCCAGCAGTTCCCGCCCGGGGGACGGGGGCTGCACCTTC
CDR3aa: CASSSRPGDGGCTF
v_gene: TRBV6-6
abundance: -
j_gene: TRBJ1-2
d_gene: -

CDR3nt: TGTGCCAGCACCTTTCTGACAGGGGAGCAGTACTTC
CDR3aa: CASTFLTGEQYF
v_gene: TRBV7-9
abundance: few
j_gene: TRBJ2-7
d_gene: TRBD1

CDR3nt: TGTGCCAGCTCCACTAGCGGGAGGGCGGAGACCCAGTACTTC
CDR3aa: CASSTSGRAETQYF
v_gene: TRBV18
abundance: -
j_gene: TRBJ2-5
d_gene: TRBD2

CDR3nt: TGCGCCAGCAGCCAAGTGCCCCTAGCGGGAGTCTACGAGCAGTACTTC
CDR3aa: CASSQVPLAGVYEQYF
v_gene: TRBV4-3
abundance: -
j_gene: TRBJ2-7
d_gene: TRBD2

CDR3nt: TGTGCCAGCAGCCCGCCCCCCCGGGGGAGCAATCAGCCCCAGCATTTT
CDR3aa: CASSPPPRGSNQPQHF
v_gene: TRBV7-8
abundance: -
j_gene: TRBJ1-5
d_gene: -

CDR3nt: TGTGCCATCAGTGAACCGCAGGGAAACCCAAGGCGGGGCTACACCTTC
CDR3aa: CAISEPQGNPRRGYTF
v_gene: TRBV10-3
abundance: -
j_gene: TRBJ1-2
d_gene: -

CDR3nt: TGCGCCAGCAGCCAAGATCCTGGTGCGCTAGCATATGAGCAGTTCTTC
CDR3aa: CASSQDPGALAYEQFF
v_gene: TRBV4-3
abundance: -
j_gene: TRBJ2-1
d_gene: -

CDR3nt: TGTGCCAGCAGTGAAGGAGGCATTCAGTACTTC
CDR3aa: CASSEGGIQYF
v_gene: TRBV2
abundance: few
j_gene: TRBJ2-4
d_gene: -

CDR3nt: TGCAGTGCTAGGGGAGCTGGGCGGGAGAGTTCCTACGAGCAGTACTTC
CDR3aa: CSARGAGRESSYEQYF
v_gene: TRBV20-1
abundance: -
j_gene: TRBJ2-7
d_gene: TRBD2

CDR3nt: TGTGCCAGCAGCTCCTCTAGCGACCAAGAGACCCAGTACTTC
CDR3aa: CASSSSSDQETQYF
v_gene: TRBV9
abundance: many
j_gene: TRBJ2-5
d_gene: -

CDR3nt: TGTGCCAGCAGCTTAGAGGGCGGGAGAACAGATACGCAGTATTTT
CDR3aa: CASSLEGGRTDTQYF
v_gene: TRBV7-9
abundance: -
j_gene: TRBJ2-3
d_gene: TRBD2

CDR3nt: TGCAGTGCTGTAACAGGGAACCACGAGCAGTACTTC
CDR3aa: CSAVTGNHEQYF
v_gene: TRBV20-1
abundance: few
j_gene: TRBJ2-7
d_gene: -

CDR3nt: TGTGCCAGCAGTTTGACACCAGCGGGAAACACCATATATTTT
CDR3aa: CASSLTPAGNTIYF
v_gene: TRBV12-3/TRBV12-4
abundance: -
j_gene: TRBJ1-3
d_gene: -

CDR3nt: TGCGCCAGCAGCCGCTTGTGGGAAGGCGATTCCTACGAGCAGTACTTC
CDR3aa: CASSRLWEGDSYEQYF
v_gene: TRBV5-1
abundance: -
j_gene: TRBJ2-7
d_gene: -

CDR3nt: TGTGCCAGCAGCTCCTGGGACAGGGGAAGGCATGGCTACACCTTC
CDR3aa: CASSSWDRGRHGYTF
v_gene: TRBV7-2
abundance: -
j_gene: TRBJ1-2
d_gene: TRBD1

CDR3nt: TGCAGTGCTATGGGGGGGGCCACAGATACGCAGTATTTT
CDR3aa: CSAMGGATDTQYF
v_gene: TRBV20-1
abundance: -
j_gene: TRBJ2-3
d_gene: -

CDR3nt: TGTGCCAGCAGCCGGGACGGCCTCGGGGGACAGCCCCAGCATTTT
CDR3aa: CASSRDGLGGQPQHF
v_gene: TRBV7-9
abundance: -
j_gene: TRBJ1-5
d_gene: -

CDR3nt: TGTGCTAGTGGTCCCACCCAGGGTGGTCAGTACTTC
CDR3aa: CASGPTQGGQYF
v_gene: TRBV12-5
abundance: -
j_gene: TRBJ2-4
d_gene: -

CDR3nt: TGTGCCAGCAGCTCCCGACTAGCGGGATCGGGAGAGACCCAGTACTTC
CDR3aa: CASSSRLAGSGETQYF
v_gene: TRBV5-5
abundance: few
j_gene: TRBJ2-5
d_gene: TRBD2

CDR3nt: TGCGCCAGCAGCTTGGTCCGCCGGGACTCGCAACATCACGAGCAGTACTTC
CDR3aa: CASSLVRRDSQHHEQYF
v_gene: TRBV5-1
abundance: few
j_gene: TRBJ2-7
d_gene: -

CDR3nt: TGCGCCAGCAGCCTGTCAAAGGTAGCGGAAGAGACCCAGTACTTC
CDR3aa: CASSLSKVAEETQYF
v_gene: TRBV4-3
abundance: few
j_gene: TRBJ2-5
d_gene: -

CDR3nt: TGTGCCTGGAGTCAGGGAAACTATGGCTACACCTTC
CDR3aa: CAWSQGNYGYTF
v_gene: TRBV30
abundance: -
j_gene: TRBJ1-2
d_gene: -

CDR3nt: TGCAGCGTCCTCCGGGACAACCTATACGAGCAGTACTTC
CDR3aa: CSVLRDNLYEQYF
v_gene: TRBV29-1
abundance: -
j_gene: TRBJ2-7
d_gene: -

CDR3nt: TGTGCCAGCAGCCAATCCGGGGGGGCCTACGAGCAGTACTTC
CDR3aa: CASSQSGGAYEQYF
v_gene: TRBV3-1
abundance: few
j_gene: TRBJ2-7
d_gene: TRBD2

CDR3nt: TGTGCCAGTAGTGGAGGGAGATATCAGCCCCAGCATTTT
CDR3aa: CASSGGRYQPQHF
v_gene: TRBV19
abundance: few
j_gene: TRBJ1-5
d_gene: -

CDR3nt: TGCAGCGTTTATCCCGGAAGGCAGGGTGAAAACTATGGCTACACCTTC
CDR3aa: CSVYPGRQGENYGYTF
v_gene: TRBV29-1
abundance: -
j_gene: TRBJ1-2
d_gene: -

CDR3nt: TGCGCCAGCAGCTTTCCGGGACTAGCGGGGGGATACAATGAGCAGTTCTTC
CDR3aa: CASSFPGLAGGYNEQFF
v_gene: TRBV5-1
abundance: -
j_gene: TRBJ2-1
d_gene: TRBD2

CDR3nt: TGCGCCAGCGTCCTAAACACCGGGGAGCTGTTTTTT
CDR3aa: CASVLNTGELFF
v_gene: TRBV5-1
abundance: -
j_gene: TRBJ2-2
d_gene: -

CDR3nt: TGCAGCGTTCGGGACAGGGGGTTCAACGAGCAGTACTTC
CDR3aa: CSVRDRGFNEQYF
v_gene: TRBV29-1
abundance: -
j_gene: TRBJ2-7
d_gene: TRBD1

CDR3nt: TGCAGTGCTCAACCTACCAGCGGGAGGAGGGAGACCCAGTACTTC
CDR3aa: CSAQPTSGRRETQYF
v_gene: TRBV20-1
abundance: few
j_gene: TRBJ2-5
d_gene: TRBD2

CDR3nt: TGTGCCAGCAGTTTGCACAGGTCTGGAGAGCAGTACTTC
CDR3aa: CASSLHRSGEQYF
v_gene: TRBV27
abundance: -
j_gene: TRBJ2-7
d_gene: -

CDR3nt: TGTGCCAGCAGCCCGATTAGAGCAGGGGGCCTTTTCCCACACGAGCAGTACTTC
CDR3aa: CASSPIRAGGLFPHEQYF
v_gene: TRBV16
abundance: many
j_gene: TRBJ2-7
d_gene: TRBD1

CDR3nt: TGTGCCAGCAGTGTACAGGGGGGCTACGAGCAGTACTTC
CDR3aa: CASSVQGGYEQYF
v_gene: TRBV12-3/TRBV12-4
abundance: few
j_gene: TRBJ2-7
d_gene: TRBD1

CDR3nt: TGCAGCGTTGAGGCGGGGCAGGGGTCACTCGAGCAGTACTTC
CDR3aa: CSVEAGQGSLEQYF
v_gene: TRBV29-1
abundance: -
j_gene: TRBJ2-7
d_gene: -

CDR3nt: TGTGCCAGCAGTATGACTGGGGACCAAGAGACCCAGTACTTC
CDR3aa: CASSMTGDQETQYF
v_gene: TRBV12-3/TRBV12-4
abundance: -
j_gene: TRBJ2-5
d_gene: -

CDR3nt: TGTGCCAGCAGCGTGGCCGGGGGTTGGGCGGATGGCTACACCTTC
CDR3aa: CASSVAGGWADGYTF
v_gene: TRBV9
abundance: -
j_gene: TRBJ1-2
d_gene: -

CDR3nt: TGTGCCAGCAGCACCCGACACGGAAGTGTCTATGGCTACACCTTC
CDR3aa: CASSTRHGSVYGYTF
v_gene: TRBV14
abundance: few
j_gene: TRBJ1-2
d_gene: -

CDR3nt: TGTGCCAGCAGCGTAGGGCAGGTGGACTACGAGCAGTACTTC
CDR3aa: CASSVGQVDYEQYF
v_gene: TRBV9
abundance: few
j_gene: TRBJ2-7
d_gene: -

CDR3nt: TGTGCCAGCAGTCCCCGGGACAGGGTGGTCGGCTACACCTTC
CDR3aa: CASSPRDRVVGYTF
v_gene: TRBV6-5
abundance: -
j_gene: TRBJ1-2
d_gene: TRBD1

CDR3nt: TGTGCCAGTCTTTATGGGGGGCTGAGGAACATTCAGTACTTC
CDR3aa: CASLYGGLRNIQYF
v_gene: TRBV27
abundance: few
j_gene: TRBJ2-4
d_gene: -